This T cell receptor (beta chain) was sequenced for a study of cytomegalovirus exposure and HLA in healthy donors. Study observations and caveats: Previously analyzed data showed that most TCR beta V segments were productive at a frequency of about 90% or about 30%. When analyzed later, the rates of TCR association showed variation by HLA locus, with DRB1 the most and HLA-C the fewest.

Nominal health characterized the donors when sampled, though unrecorded immune exposures were likely. Germline V lookup: CDR1 SGHTA, CDR2 FQGNSA. Trimming stripped 6 bases from V and 2 bases from J, with 11 bases between. The CDR3 is 14 residues long. Concerning this clone: The antigen is not known.

Primers included in the PCR were 60 Vbeta and 13 Jbeta primers. Method: immunoSEQ multiplex PCR; TCRdb's copy keeps in-frame clones and lacks some. The data contain 70,000 to 90,000 clones, roughly 80% of them singletons. The J gene is TRBJ1-3, the V gene TRBV7-2; no clear D gene. The receptor comes from a man aged 35-49 years in good health and CMV-seronegative. The source material was PBMCs. The CDR3: CASSFREPGNTIYF. In DNA form, the CDR3 reads TGTGCCAGCAGTTTCCGGGAGCCTGGAAACACCATATATTTT.